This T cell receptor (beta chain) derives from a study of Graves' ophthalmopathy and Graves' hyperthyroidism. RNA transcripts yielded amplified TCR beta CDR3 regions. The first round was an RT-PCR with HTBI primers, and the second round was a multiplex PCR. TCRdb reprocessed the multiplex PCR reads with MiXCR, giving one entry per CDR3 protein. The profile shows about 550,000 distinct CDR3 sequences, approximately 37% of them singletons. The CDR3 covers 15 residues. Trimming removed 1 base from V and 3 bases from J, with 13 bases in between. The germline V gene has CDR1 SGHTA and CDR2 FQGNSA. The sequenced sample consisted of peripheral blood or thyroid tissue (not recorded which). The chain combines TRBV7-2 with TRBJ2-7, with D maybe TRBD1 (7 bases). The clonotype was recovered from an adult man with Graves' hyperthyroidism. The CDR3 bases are TGTGCCAGCAGCTTAGGCGGGACAGTCGACTACGAGCAGTACTTC. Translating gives CASSLGGTVDYEQYF.